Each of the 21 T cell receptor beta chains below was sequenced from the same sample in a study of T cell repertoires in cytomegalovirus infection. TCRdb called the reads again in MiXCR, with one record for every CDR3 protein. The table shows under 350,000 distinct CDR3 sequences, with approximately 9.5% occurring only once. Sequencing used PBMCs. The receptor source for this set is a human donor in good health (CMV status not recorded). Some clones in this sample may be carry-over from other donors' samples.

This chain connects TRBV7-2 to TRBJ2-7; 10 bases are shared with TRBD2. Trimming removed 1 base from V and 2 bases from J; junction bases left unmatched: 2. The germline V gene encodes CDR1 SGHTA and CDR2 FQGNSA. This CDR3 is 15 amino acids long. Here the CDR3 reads CASSLVSGGTYEQYF. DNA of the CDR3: TGTGCCAGCAGCTTAGTTAGCGGGGGGACCTACGAGCAGTACTTC.

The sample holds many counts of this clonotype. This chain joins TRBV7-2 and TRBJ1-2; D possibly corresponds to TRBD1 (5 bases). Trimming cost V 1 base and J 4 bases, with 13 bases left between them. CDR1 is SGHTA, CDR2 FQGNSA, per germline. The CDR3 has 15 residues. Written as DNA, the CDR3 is TGTGCCAGCAGCTTAGAGGCAGGGCTGGGCTATGGCTACACCTTC. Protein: CASSLEAGLGYGYTF.

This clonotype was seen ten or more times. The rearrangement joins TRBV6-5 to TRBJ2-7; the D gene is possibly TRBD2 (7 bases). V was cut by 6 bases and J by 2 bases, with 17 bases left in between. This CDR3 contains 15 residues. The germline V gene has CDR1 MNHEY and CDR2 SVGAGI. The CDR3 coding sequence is TGTGCCAGCAGGCGGGGAGGGGGTTCCCCCTACGAGCAGTACTTC. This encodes CASRRGGGSPYEQYF.

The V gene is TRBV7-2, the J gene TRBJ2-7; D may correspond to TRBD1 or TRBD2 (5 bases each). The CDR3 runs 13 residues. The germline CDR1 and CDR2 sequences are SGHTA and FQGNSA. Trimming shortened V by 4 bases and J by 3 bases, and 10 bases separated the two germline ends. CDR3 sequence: CASSSRGYYEQYF. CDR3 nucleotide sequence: TGTGCCAGCAGCTCCCGGGGCTACTACGAGCAGTACTTC.

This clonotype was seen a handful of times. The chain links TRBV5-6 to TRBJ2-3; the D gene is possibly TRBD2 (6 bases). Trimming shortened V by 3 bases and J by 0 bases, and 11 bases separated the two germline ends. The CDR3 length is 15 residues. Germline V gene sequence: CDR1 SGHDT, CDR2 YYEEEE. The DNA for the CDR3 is TGTGCCAGCAGCTGGAGGGGCTTGAGCACAGATACGCAGTATTTT. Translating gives CASSWRGLSTDTQYF.

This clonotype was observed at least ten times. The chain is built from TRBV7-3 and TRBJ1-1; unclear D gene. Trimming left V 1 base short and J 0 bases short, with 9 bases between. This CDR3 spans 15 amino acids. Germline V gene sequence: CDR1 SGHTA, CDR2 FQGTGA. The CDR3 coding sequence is TGTGCCAGCAGCTTAAGTCCACGGCTGAACACTGAAGCTTTCTTT. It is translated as CASSLSPRLNTEAFF.

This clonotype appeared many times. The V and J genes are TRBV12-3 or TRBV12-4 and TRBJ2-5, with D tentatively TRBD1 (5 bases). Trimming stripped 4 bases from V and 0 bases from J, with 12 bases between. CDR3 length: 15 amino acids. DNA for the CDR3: TGTGCCAGCAGTTCGCAACGGACAAACCAAGAGACCCAGTACTTC. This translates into CASSSQRTNQETQYF.

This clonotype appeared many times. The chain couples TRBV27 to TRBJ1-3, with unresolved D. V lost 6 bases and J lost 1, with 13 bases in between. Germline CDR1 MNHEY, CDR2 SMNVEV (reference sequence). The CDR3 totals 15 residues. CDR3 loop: CASSPRAPSGNTIYF. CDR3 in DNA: TGTGCCAGCAGCCCCCGGGCCCCATCTGGAAACACCATATATTTT.

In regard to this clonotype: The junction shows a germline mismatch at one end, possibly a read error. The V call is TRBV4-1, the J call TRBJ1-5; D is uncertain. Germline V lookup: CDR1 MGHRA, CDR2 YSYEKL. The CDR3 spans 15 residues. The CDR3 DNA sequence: TGTGCCAGCAGCCAAGGCCCACTAGAAAATCAGCCCCAGCATTTT. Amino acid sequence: CASSQGPLENQPQHF.

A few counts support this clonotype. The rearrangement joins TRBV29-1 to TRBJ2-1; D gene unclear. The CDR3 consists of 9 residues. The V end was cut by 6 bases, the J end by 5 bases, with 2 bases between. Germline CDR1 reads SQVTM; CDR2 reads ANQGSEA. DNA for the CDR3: TGCAGCGTAGACAATGAGCAGTTCTTC. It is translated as CSVDNEQFF.

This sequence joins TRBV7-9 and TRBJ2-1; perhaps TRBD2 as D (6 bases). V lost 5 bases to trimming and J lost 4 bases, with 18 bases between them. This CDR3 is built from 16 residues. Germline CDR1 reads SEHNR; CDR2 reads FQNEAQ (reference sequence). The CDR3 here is CASSPRLREAYNEQFF. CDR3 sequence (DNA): TGTGCCAGCAGCCCACGTTTGAGGGAGGCATACAATGAGCAGTTCTTC.

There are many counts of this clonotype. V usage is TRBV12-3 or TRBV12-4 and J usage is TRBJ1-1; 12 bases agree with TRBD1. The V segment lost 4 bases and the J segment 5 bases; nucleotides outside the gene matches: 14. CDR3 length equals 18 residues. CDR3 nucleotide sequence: TGTGCCAGCAGTTCAAACCCCTGGGACAGGGGGCTGTGGACTGAAGCTTTCTTT. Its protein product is CASSSNPWDRGLWTEAFF.

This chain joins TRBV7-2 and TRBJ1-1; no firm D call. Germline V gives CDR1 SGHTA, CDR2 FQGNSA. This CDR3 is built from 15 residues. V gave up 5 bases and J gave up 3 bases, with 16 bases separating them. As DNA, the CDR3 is TGTGCCAGCAGCCAATTCCCCCGGGTGGACACTGAAGCTTTCTTT. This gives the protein CASSQFPRVDTEAFF.

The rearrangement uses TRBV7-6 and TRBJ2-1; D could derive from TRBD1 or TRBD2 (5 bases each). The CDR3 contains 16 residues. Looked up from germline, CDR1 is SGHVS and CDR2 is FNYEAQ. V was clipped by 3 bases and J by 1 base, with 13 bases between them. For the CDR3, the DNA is TGTGCCAGCAGCTTTGGTCAGGGAGAATCCTACAATGAGCAGTTCTTC. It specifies CASSFGQGESYNEQFF.

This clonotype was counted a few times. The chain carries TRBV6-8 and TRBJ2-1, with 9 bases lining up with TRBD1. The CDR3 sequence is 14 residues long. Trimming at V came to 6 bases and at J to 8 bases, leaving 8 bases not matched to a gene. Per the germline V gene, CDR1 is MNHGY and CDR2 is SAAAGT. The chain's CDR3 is CASSTGQGTYEQFF. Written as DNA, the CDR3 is TGTGCCAGCAGCACGGGACAGGGCACATATGAGCAGTTCTTC.

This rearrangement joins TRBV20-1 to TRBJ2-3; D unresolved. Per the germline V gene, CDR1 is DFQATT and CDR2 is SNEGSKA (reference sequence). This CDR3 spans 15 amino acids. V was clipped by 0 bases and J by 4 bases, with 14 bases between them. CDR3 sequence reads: CSAREAVQPSDTQYF. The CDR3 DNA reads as TGCAGTGCTAGAGAAGCTGTCCAACCTTCAGATACGCAGTATTTT.

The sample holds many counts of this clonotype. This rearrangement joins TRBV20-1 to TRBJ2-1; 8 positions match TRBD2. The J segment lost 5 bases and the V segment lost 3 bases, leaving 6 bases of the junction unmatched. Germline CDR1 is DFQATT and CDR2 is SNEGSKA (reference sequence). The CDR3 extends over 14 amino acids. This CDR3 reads CSASSAGENNEQFF. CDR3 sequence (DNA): TGCAGTGCTAGTTCAGCGGGAGAGAACAATGAGCAGTTCTTC.

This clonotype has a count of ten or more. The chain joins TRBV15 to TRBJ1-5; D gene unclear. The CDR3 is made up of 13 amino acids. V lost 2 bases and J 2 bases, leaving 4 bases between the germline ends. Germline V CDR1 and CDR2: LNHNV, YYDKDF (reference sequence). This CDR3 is CATSRRGNQPQHF. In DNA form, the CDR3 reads TGTGCCACCAGCAGACGCGGCAATCAGCCCCAGCATTTT.

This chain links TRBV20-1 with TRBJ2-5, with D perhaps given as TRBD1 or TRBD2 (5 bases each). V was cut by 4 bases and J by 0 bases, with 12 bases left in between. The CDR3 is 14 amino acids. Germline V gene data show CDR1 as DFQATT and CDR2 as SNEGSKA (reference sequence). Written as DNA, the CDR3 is TGCAGTGCTACCATGGGGACCTACCAAGAGACCCAGTACTTC. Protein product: CSATMGTYQETQYF.

CDR3 DNA sequence: TGTGCCAGCAGCTTATCGGGGATCAACGAGCAGTACTTC. Protein sequence: CASSLSGINEQYF. The chain uses TRBV13 and TRBJ2-7; D possibly corresponds to TRBD2 (5 bases). The length of the CDR3 is 13 residues. Germline loops: CDR1 PRHDT, CDR2 FYEKMQ (reference sequence). V lost 2 bases and J 5 bases, leaving 10 bases between the germline ends.

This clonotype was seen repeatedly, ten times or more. CDR3: CASSLKVRGAGGEQFF. The CDR3 DNA reads as TGTGCCAGCAGCTTAAAGGTCCGGGGGGCGGGCGGTGAGCAGTTCTTC. The chain carries TRBV7-2 and TRBJ2-1; maybe TRBD2 (7 bases). V lost 2 bases to trimming and J lost 9 bases, with 20 bases between them. This CDR3 spans 16 amino acids. The germline V gene has CDR1 SGHTA and CDR2 FQGNSA.